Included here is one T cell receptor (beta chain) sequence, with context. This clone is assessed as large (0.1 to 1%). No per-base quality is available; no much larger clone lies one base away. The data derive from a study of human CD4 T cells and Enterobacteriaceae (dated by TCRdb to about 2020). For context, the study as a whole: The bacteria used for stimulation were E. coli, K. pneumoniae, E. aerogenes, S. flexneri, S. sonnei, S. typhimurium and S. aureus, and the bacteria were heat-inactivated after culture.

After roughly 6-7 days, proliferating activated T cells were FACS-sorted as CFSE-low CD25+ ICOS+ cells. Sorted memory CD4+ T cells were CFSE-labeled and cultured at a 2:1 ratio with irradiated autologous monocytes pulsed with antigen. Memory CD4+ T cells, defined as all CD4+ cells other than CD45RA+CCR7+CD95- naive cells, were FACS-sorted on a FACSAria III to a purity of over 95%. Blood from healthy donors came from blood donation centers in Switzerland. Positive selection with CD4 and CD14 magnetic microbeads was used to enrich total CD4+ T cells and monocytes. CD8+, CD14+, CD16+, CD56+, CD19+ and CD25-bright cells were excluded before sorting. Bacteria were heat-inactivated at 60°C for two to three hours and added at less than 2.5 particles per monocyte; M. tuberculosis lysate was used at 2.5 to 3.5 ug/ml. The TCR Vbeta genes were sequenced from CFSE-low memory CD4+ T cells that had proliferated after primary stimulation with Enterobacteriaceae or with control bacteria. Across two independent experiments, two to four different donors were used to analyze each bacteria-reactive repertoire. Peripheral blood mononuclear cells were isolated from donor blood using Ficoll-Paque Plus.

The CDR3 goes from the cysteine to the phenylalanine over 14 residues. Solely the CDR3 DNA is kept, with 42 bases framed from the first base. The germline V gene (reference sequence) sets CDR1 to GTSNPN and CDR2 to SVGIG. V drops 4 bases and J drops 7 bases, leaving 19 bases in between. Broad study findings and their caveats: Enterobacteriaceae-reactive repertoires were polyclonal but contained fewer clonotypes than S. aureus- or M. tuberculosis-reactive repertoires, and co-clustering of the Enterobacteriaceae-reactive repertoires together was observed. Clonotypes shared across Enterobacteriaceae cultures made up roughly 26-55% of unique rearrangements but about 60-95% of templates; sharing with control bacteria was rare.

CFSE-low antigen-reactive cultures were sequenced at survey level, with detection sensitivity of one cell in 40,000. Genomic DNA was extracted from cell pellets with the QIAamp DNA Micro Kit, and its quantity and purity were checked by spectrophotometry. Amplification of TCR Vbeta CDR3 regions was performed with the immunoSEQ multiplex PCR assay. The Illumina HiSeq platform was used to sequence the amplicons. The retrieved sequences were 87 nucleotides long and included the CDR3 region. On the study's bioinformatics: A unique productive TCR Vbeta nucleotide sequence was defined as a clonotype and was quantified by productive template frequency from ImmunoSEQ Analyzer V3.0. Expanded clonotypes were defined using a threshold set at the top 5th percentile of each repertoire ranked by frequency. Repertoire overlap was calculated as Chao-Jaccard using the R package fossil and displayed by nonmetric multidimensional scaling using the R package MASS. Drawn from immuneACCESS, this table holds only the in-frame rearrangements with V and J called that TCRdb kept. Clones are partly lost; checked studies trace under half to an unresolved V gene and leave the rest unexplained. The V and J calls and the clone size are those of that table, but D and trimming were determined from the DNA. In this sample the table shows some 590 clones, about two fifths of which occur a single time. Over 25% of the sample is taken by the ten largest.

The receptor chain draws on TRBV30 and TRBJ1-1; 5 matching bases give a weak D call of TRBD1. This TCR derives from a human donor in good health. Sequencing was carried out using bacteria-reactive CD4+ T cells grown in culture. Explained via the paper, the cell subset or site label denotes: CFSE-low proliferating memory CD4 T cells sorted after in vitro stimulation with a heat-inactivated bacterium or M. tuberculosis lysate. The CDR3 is CAWTAKTGTGEAFF. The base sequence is TGTGCCTGGACCGCAAAGACCGGGACCGGTGAAGCTTTCTTT. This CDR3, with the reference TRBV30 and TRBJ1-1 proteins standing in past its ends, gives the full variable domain SQTIHQWPATLVQPVGSPLSLECTVEGTSNPNLYWYRQAAGRGLQLLFYSVGIGQISSEVPQNLSASRPQDRQFILSSKKLLLSDSGFYLCAWTAKTGTGEAFFGQGTRLTVV.